This TCR beta chain comes out of a study of T cell responses to AZD1222 COVID-19 vaccine. Regarding the study as a whole: Donor demographics were predominantly white British with a female majority; clonal diversity may be underestimated.

The table came from immunoSEQ multiplex PCR; TCRdb's copy has only in-frame clones and leaves some out. This repertoire shows about 30,000 clones, over 90% found once; its top ten account for more than 8%. As concerns this clone: Its antigen is not identified.

Germline values: CDR1 KGHSH, CDR2 LQKENI. This CDR3 contains 12 residues. Deletions cut 0 bases from V and 6 bases from J, with 3 bases between. This sample comprised peripheral blood, obtained on day 0 of AZD1222 vaccination. The TCR sequence derives from an adult in good health. This rearrangement joins TRBV18 to TRBJ2-1; no definite D call. The CDR3 bases are TGTGCCAGCTCACCACCAGGCAATGAGCAGTTCTTC. Translated, it gives CASSPPGNEQFF. The whole variable domain, remainder taken from reference TRBV18 and TRBJ2-1, is NAGVMQNPRHLVRRRGQEARLRCSPMKGHSHVYWYRQLPEEGLKFMVYLQKENIIDESGMPKERFSAEFPKEGPSILRIQQVVRGDSAAYFCASSPPGNEQFFGPGTRLTVL.